The 16 T cell receptor beta chains below all came from one sample that was sequenced in a study of cytomegalovirus exposure and HLA in healthy donors. The PCR used 60 Vbeta and 13 Jbeta primers. TCRdb's table, derived via immunoSEQ multiplex PCR, lists solely in-frame clones and lacks some. The repertoire holds around 130,000 clones, with 55% to 75% as singletons. The source material was PBMCs. These TCRs come from a man under 40 in good health and CMV-seropositive.

The chain uses TRBV18 and TRBJ2-3; 12 bases map to TRBD2. Germline CDR1 reads KGHSH; CDR2 reads LQKENI. This CDR3 is 15 amino acids long. Losses at the gene ends were 2 bases for V and 5 bases for J; bases not matched to a gene: 2. CDR3 in DNA: TGTGCCAGCTCACCATCACTAGCGGGAGGAGATACGCAGTATTTT. Its protein is CASSPSLAGGDTQYF.

This clone came up a few times. This chain connects TRBV10-3 to TRBJ1-3; TRBD1 agrees at 9 bases. This CDR3 spans 14 amino acids. Looked up from germline, CDR1 is ENHRY and CDR2 is SYGVKD. The V and J ends lost 10 bases and 0 bases, in that order; junction bases with no gene match: 4. The CDR3 DNA follows: TGTGCCACCAAGGACAGGGGCTCTGGAAACACCATATATTTT. Residues: CATKDRGSGNTIYF.

The chain uses TRBV4-1 and TRBJ2-5; D is possibly TRBD1 (5 bases). The germline gives CDR1 MGHRA, CDR2 YSYEKL. CDR3 size: 14 residues. Trimming shortened V by 0 bases and J by 5 bases, and 10 bases separated the two germline ends. The CDR3 loop is CASSQDANRETQYF. DNA of the CDR3: TGCGCCAGCAGCCAAGACGCAAACAGGGAGACCCAGTACTTC.

This chain uses TRBV4-3 with TRBJ2-5; TRBD2 matches at 10 bases. The CDR3 is made up of 17 amino acids. Germline CDR1 and CDR2: LGHNA and YSLEER. The V gene end was trimmed by 0 bases and the J gene end by 0 bases; junction bases not matched to a gene: 4. The CDR3 region is CASSQDEREGYQETQYF. In DNA, the CDR3 is TGCGCCAGCAGCCAAGATGAGCGGGAGGGGTACCAAGAGACCCAGTACTTC.

This clone was seen only a few times. CDR3 sequence (DNA): TGTGCCAGCAGCTTGCCTAGTCAGTACCAAGAGACCCAGTACTTC. Amino acids: CASSLPSQYQETQYF. The V call is TRBV5-4, the J call TRBJ2-5; D not certain. The germline V and J ends were trimmed by 1 base and 0 bases, with 10 bases remaining between them. The germline V gene encodes CDR1 SGHNT and CDR2 YYREEE (reference sequence). CDR3 length: 15 residues.

This clone was detected a few times. This chain connects TRBV11-2 to TRBJ2-1, with a tentative D call TRBD1 (6 bases). The germline V and J ends were trimmed by 0 bases and 6 bases, with 15 bases remaining between them. Germline assignment: CDR1 SGHAT and CDR2 FQNNGV. The CDR3 is made up of 16 amino acids. The CDR3 nucleotides are TGTGCCAGCAGCTTAGATGGGGGCTTAGGGCCCAATGAGCAGTTCTTC. This gives the protein CASSLDGGLGPNEQFF.

The V call is TRBV5-6, the J call TRBJ2-1, with unresolved D. V was shortened by 4 bases and J by 4 bases, with 12 bases between the two germline ends. Germline V gives CDR1 SGHDT, CDR2 YYEEEE. CDR3 length: 14 amino acids. CDR3 residues: CASSPTDGYNEQFF. The CDR3 bases are TGTGCCAGCAGCCCCACCGACGGGTACAATGAGCAGTTCTTC.

The rearrangement links TRBV7-9 to TRBJ1-5; perhaps TRBD1 as D (5 bases). The CDR3 loop spans 14 amino acids. V was trimmed by 1 base and J by 3 bases, leaving 7 bases between them. Germline lookup yields CDR1 SEHNR and CDR2 FQNEAQ (reference sequence). CDR3 DNA: TGTGCCAGCAGCTTAGTAGGGGACAATCAGCCCCAGCATTTT. This gives the protein CASSLVGDNQPQHF.

This chain joins TRBV2 and TRBJ1-1; the match to TRBD1 covers 7 bases. CDR1 and CDR2 from the germline V gene are SNHLY and FYNNEI. The ends lost 7 bases at V and 5 bases at J; junction bases unmatched: 13. The CDR3 runs to 15 residues. The CDR3 region is CASIRDRAGGTEAFF. CDR3 sequence (DNA): TGTGCCAGCATAAGAGACAGGGCGGGGGGGACTGAAGCTTTCTTT.

This sequence joins TRBV5-6 and TRBJ2-7; 9 bases map to TRBD2. Germline CDR1 reads SGHDT; CDR2 reads YYEEEE. The CDR3 spans 16 residues. V lost 0 bases, J lost 5 bases, and 9 bases stayed unmatched. CDR3 loop: CASSLAFSGSPHEQYF. In nucleotides, the CDR3 is TGTGCCAGCAGCTTGGCCTTTAGCGGGAGTCCCCACGAGCAGTACTTC.

This sequence joins TRBV29-1 and TRBJ1-2, with a tentative D call TRBD1 (5 bases). The CDR3 runs 14 residues. Trimming pared 1 base from V and 5 bases from J, leaving 14 bases between. Germline CDR1 reads SQVTM; CDR2 reads ANQGSEA. The CDR3 DNA sequence: TGCAGCGTTGAAGCGGGGGGGTTTGGGTATGGCTACACCTTC. Amino acid sequence: CSVEAGGFGYGYTF.

This rearrangement joins TRBV2 to TRBJ2-5, with D maybe TRBD2 (7 bases). The CDR3 sequence is 16 residues long. The germline V gene has CDR1 SNHLY and CDR2 FYNNEI. V dropped 4 bases and J dropped 1 base, with 16 bases sitting between them. The CDR3 DNA reads TGTGCCAGCAGTGCCCCGGGGAGGGGGGGCCAAGAGACCCAGTACTTC. Residues: CASSAPGRGGQETQYF.

A few counts support this clone. V gene TRBV7-9 combines with J gene TRBJ2-7, with D hard to call. The V and J ends lost 4 bases and 3 bases respectively, with 4 bases between them. The CDR3 is 11 amino acids. Germline lookup yields CDR1 SEHNR and CDR2 FQNEAQ (reference sequence). CDR3 protein: CASSYNYEQYF. The CDR3 bases are TGTGCCAGCAGCTACAACTACGAGCAGTACTTC.

The rearrangement links TRBV9 to TRBJ2-3, with D possibly being TRBD1 (5 bases). The CDR3 sequence is 14 residues long. The V gene's germline CDR1 is SGDLS and CDR2 YYNGEE. The V end was cut by 0 bases, the J end by 5 bases, with 10 bases between. The CDR3 sequence: CASSVASREDTQYF. CDR3 sequence (DNA): TGTGCCAGCAGCGTAGCGTCCAGGGAAGATACGCAGTATTTT. The full variable domain, in which reference TRBV9 and TRBJ2-3 provide the parts outside the CDR3, is DSGVTQTPKHLITATGQRVTLRCSPRSGDLSVYWYQQSLDQGLQFLIQYYNGEERAKGNILERFSAQQFPDLHSELNLSSLELGDSALYFCASSVASREDTQYFGPGTRLTVL.

The CDR3 DNA sequence: TGTGCCAGCAGCTTATACAGGGATGCTGAAGCTTTCTTT. Translation gives CASSLYRDAEAFF. This chain joins TRBV7-3 and TRBJ1-1, with D tentatively TRBD1 (6 bases). Germline loops: CDR1 SGHTA, CDR2 FQGTGA. The CDR3 covers 13 residues. Trimming removed 2 bases at V and 6 bases at J, with 10 bases between.

J is TRBJ1-1 and V is TRBV28, with TRBD1 matching over 8 bases. This CDR3 contains 15 residues. Germline V CDR1 and CDR2: MDHEN, SYDVKM. Unmatched junction bases numbered 14, after V lost 5 bases and J lost 9 bases. The CDR3 loop is CASSQILGQGRKAFF. CDR3 nucleotide sequence: TGTGCCAGCAGTCAGATTCTAGGACAGGGACGGAAAGCTTTCTTT.